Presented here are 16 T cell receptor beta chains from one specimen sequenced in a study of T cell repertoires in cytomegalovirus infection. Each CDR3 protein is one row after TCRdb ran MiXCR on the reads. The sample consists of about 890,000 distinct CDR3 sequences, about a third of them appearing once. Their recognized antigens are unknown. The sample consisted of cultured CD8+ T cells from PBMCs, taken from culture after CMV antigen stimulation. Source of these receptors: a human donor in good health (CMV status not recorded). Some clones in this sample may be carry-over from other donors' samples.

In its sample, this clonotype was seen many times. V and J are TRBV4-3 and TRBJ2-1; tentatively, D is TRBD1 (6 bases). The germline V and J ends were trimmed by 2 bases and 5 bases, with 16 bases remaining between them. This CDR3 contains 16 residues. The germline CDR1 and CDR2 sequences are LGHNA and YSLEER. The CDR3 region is CASSQLGQSYNNEQFF. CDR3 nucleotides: TGCGCCAGCAGCCAACTAGGACAGAGTTATAACAATGAGCAGTTCTTC.

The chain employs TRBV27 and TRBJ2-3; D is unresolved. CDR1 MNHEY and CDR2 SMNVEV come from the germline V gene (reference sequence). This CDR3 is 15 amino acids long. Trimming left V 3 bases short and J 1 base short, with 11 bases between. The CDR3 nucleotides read TGTGCCAGCAGTTTTGTTAGAACAGGCACAGATACGCAGTATTTT. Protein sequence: CASSFVRTGTDTQYF.

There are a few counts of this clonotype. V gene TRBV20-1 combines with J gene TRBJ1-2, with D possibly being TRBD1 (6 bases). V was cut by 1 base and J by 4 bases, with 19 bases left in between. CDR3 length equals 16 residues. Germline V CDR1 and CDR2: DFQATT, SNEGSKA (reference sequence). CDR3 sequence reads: CSARGTEGELIYGYTF. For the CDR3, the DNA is TGCAGTGCTAGAGGGACAGAAGGGGAATTAATCTATGGCTACACCTTC.

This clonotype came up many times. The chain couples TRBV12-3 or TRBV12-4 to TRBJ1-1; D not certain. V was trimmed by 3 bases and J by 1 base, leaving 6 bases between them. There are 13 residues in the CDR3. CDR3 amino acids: CASSFSRNTEAFF. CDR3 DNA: TGTGCCAGCAGTTTCTCCCGGAACACTGAAGCTTTCTTT.

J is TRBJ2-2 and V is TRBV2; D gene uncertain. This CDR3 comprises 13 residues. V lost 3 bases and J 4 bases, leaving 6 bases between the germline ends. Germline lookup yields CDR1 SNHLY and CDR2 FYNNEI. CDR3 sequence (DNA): TGTGCCAGCAGTGATTACGGCACCGGGGAGCTGTTTTTT. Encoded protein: CASSDYGTGELFF.

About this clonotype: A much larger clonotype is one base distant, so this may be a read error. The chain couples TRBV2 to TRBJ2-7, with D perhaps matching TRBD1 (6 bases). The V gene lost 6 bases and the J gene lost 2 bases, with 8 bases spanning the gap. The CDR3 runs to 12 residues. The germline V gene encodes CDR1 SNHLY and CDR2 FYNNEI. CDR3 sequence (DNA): TGTGCCAGCAGGGGGGCAGCCTACGAGCAGTACTTC. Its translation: CASRGAAYEQYF.

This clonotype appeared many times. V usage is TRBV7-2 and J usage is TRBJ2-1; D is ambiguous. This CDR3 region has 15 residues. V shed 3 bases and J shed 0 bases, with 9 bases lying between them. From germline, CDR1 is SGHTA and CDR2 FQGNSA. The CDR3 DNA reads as TGTGCCAGCAGCTTCGTCCAGAGCTCCTACAATGAGCAGTTCTTC. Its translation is CASSFVQSSYNEQFF. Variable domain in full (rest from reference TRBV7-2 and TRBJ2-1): GAGVSQSPSNKVTEKGKDVELRCDPISGHTALYWYRQSLGQGLEFLIYFQGNSAPDKSGLPSDRFSAERTGGSVSTLTIQRTQQEDSAVYLCASSFVQSSYNEQFFGPGTRLTVL.

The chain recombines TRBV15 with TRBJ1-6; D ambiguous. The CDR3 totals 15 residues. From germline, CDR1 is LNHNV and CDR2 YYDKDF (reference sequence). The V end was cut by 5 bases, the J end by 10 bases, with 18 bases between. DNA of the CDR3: TGTGCCACCAGCTATACTCTAGAACCCGGGTCACCCCTCCACTTT. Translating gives CATSYTLEPGSPLHF.

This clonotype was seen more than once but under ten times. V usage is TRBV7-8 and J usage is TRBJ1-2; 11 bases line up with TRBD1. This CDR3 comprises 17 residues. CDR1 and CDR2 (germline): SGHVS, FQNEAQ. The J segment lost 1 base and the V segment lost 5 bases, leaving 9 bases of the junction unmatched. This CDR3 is CASSRPGTGGDNYGYTF. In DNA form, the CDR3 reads TGTGCCAGCAGCCGTCCCGGGACAGGGGGAGATAACTATGGCTACACCTTC.

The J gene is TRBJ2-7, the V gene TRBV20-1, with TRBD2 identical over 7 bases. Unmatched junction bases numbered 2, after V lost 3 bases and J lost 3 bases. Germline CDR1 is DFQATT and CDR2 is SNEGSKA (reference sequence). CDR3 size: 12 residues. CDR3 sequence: CSARWGGYEQYF. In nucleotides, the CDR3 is TGCAGTGCTAGGTGGGGGGGCTACGAGCAGTACTTC.

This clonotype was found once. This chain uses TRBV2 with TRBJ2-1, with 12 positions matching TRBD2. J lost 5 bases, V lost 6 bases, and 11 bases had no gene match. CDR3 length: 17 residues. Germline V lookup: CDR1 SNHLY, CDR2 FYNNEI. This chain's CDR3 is CASRRGPSGGDHNEQFF. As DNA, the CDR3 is TGTGCCAGCAGGCGCGGCCCTAGCGGGGGGGACCACAATGAGCAGTTCTTC.

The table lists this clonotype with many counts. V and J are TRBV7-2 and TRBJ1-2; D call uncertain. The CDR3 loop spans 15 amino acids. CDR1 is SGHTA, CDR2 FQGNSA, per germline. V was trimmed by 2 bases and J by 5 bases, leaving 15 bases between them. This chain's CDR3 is CASSLKRAAPYGYTF. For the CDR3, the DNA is TGTGCCAGCAGCTTAAAGAGGGCAGCCCCATATGGCTACACCTTC.

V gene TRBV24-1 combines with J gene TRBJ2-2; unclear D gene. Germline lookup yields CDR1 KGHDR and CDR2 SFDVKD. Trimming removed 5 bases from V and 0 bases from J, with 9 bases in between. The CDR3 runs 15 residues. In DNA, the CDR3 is TGTGCCACCAGTGGTCCAACCACGAACACCGGGGAGCTGTTTTTT. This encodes CATSGPTTNTGELFF.

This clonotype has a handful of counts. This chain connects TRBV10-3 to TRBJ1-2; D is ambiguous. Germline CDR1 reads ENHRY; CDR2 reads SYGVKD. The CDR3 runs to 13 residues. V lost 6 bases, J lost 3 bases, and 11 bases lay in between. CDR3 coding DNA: TGTGCCATCAGATGGACCTCGGACTATGGCTACACCTTC. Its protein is CAIRWTSDYGYTF.

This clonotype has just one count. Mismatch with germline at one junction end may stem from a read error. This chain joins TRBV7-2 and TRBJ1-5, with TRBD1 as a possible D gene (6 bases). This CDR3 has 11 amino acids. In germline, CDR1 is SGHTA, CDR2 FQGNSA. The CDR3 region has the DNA TGTGTCAGCAGCTTAGGGGGGCCCCAGCATTTT. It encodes CVSSLGGPQHF. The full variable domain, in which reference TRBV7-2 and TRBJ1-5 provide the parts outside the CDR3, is GAGVSQSPSNKVTEKGKDVELRCDPISGHTALYWYRQSLGQGLEFLIYFQGNSAPDKSGLPSDRFSAERTGGSVSTLTIQRTQQEDSAVYLCVSSLGGPQHFGDGTRLSIL.

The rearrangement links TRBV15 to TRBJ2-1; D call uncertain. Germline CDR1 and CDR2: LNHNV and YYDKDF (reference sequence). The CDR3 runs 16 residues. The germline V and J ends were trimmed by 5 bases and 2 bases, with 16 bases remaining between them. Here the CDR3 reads CATSSLATRPYNEQFF. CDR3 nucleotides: TGTGCCACCAGCTCCCTGGCAACACGGCCCTACAATGAGCAGTTCTTC. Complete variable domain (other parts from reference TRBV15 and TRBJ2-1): DAMVIQNPRYQVTQFGKPVTLSCSQTLNHNVMYWYQQKSSQAPKLLFHYYDKDFNNEADTPDNFQSRRPNTSFCFLDIRSPGLGDTAMYLCATSSLATRPYNEQFFGPGTRLTVL.